This T cell receptor (beta chain) emerged from a study of pediatric ulcerative colitis. Whole-study context: Most patients had pancolitis, and two had left-sided colitis. Study-level results: Blood-rectal clonal overlap within each person was significantly higher in ulcerative colitis patients than controls. No controls had the two rectal clonotypes shared by ulcerative colitis patients.

One to two pinch biopsies were taken from the rectum during colonoscopy. The table came from immunoSEQ multiplex PCR; TCRdb's copy has only in-frame clones and leaves some out. Here the sample spans tens of thousands of clones, roughly 82% being singletons. Worth noting for this clone: Its target is not known.

This CDR3 is 15 amino acids long. V dropped 2 bases and J dropped 6 bases, with 19 bases sitting between them. Germline V gene lookup returns CDR1 GTSNPN and CDR2 SVGIG (reference sequence). This clonotype was sampled from a boy younger than 18 with severe ulcerative colitis. The sequencing sample was made of gut tissue. The genes are TRBV30 and TRBJ1-1; perhaps TRBD1 as D (5 bases). CDR3 coding DNA: TGTGCCTGGAGTAGAAGGAGGAAAGGGGTGTCTGAAGCTTTCTTT. Encoded protein: CAWSRRRKGVSEAFF.